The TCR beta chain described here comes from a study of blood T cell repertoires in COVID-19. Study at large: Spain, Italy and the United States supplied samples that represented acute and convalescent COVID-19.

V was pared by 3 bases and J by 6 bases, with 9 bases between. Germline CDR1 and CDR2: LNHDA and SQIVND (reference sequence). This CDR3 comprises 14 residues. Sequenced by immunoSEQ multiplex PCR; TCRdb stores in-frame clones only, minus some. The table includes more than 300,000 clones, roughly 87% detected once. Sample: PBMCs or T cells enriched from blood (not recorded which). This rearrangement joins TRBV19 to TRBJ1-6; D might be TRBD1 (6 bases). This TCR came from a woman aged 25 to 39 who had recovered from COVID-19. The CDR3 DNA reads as TGTGCCAGTAGTATGGGGGGGCTTAATTCACCCCTCCACTTT. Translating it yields CASSMGGLNSPLHF. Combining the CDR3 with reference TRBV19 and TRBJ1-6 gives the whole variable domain DGGITQSPKYLFRKEGQNVTLSCEQNLNHDAMYWYRQDPGQGLRLIYYSQIVNDFQKGDIAEGYSVSREKKESFPLTVTSAQKNPTAFYLCASSMGGLNSPLHFGNGTRLTVT.